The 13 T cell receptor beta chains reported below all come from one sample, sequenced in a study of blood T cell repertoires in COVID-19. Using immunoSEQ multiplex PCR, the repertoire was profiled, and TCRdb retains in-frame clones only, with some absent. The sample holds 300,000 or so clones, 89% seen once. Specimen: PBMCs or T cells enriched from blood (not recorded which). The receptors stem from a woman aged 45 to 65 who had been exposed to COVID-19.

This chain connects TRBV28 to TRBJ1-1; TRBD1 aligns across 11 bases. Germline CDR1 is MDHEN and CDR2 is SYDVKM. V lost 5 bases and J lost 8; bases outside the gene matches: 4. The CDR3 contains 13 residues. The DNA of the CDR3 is TGTGCCAGCAGTCATGGACAGGGGGCGGAAGCTTTCTTT. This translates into CASSHGQGAEAFF. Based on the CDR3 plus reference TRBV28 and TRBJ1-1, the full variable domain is DVKVTQSSRYLVKRTGEKVFLECVQDMDHENMFWYRQDPGLGLRLIYFSYDVKMKEKGDIPEGYSVSREKKERFSLILESASTNQTSMYLCASSHGQGAEAFFGQGTRLTVV.

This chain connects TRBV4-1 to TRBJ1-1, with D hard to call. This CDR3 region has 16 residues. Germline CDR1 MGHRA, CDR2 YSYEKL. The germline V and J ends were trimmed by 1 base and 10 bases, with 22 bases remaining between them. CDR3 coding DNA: TGCGCCAGCAGCCAAGGACTGGCCGCGACCGGGAAGGGAGCTTTCTTT. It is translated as CASSQGLAATGKGAFF.

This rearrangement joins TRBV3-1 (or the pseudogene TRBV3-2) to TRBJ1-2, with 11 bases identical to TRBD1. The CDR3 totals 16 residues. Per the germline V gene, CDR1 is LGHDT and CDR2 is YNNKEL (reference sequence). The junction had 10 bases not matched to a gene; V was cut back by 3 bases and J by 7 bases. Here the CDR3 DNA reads TGTGCCAGCAGCCAGCACTCGGACAGGGGGCGCAGTGGCTACACCTTC. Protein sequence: CASSQHSDRGRSGYTF.

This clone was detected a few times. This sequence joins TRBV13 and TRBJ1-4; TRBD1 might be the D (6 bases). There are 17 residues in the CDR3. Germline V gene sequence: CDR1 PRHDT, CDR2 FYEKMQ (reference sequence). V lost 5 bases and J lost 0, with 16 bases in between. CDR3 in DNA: TGTGCCAGCAGCCGATTGGGGGGGCGATCAACTAATGAAAAACTGTTTTTT. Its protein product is CASSRLGGRSTNEKLFF.

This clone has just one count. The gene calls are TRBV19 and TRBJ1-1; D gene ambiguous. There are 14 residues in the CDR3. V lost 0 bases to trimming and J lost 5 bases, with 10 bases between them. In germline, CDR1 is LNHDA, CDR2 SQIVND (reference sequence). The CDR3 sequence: CASSIDPLSTEAFF. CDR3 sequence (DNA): TGTGCCAGTAGTATAGATCCCCTTTCGACTGAAGCTTTCTTT.

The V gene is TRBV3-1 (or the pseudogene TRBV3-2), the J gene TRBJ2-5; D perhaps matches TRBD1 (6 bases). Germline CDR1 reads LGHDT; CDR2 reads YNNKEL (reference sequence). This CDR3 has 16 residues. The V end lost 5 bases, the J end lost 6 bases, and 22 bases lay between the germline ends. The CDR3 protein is CASSEQGRTSAKTQYF. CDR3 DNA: TGTGCCAGCAGCGAACAGGGACGCACTAGTGCCAAGACCCAGTACTTC.

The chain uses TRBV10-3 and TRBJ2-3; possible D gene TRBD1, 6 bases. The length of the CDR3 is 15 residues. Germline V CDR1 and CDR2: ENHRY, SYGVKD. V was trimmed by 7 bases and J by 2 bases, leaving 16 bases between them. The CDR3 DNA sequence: TGTGCCATCACCAGAGGAGGACAGATCACAGATACGCAGTATTTT. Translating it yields CAITRGGQITDTQYF.

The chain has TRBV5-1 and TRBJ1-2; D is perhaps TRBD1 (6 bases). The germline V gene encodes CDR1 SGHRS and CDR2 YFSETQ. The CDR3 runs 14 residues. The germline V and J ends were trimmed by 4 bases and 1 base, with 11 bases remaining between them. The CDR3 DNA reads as TGCGCCAGCAGCCCTCGACAGGATAACTATGGCTACACCTTC. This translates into CASSPRQDNYGYTF.

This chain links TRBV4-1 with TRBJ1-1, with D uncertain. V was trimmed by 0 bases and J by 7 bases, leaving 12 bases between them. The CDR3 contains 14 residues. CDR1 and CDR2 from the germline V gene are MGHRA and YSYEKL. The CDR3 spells CASSQDPGSSEAFF. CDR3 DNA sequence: TGCGCCAGCAGCCAAGATCCCGGTTCAAGTGAAGCTTTCTTT.

CDR3 sequence reads: CAWSVLSGTRTGELFF. CDR3 DNA: TGTGCCTGGAGTGTATTGAGCGGGACCCGCACCGGGGAGCTGTTTTTT. The chain uses TRBV30 and TRBJ2-2, with 7 bases identical to TRBD2. Germline CDR1 reads GTSNPN; CDR2 reads SVGIG (reference sequence). V lost 0 bases and J lost 4; bases outside the gene matches: 8. The CDR3 spans 16 residues.

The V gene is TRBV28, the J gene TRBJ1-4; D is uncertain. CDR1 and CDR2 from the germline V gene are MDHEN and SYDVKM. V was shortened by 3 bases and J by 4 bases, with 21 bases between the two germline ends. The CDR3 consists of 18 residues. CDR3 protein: CASSFPPFSGRSNEKLFF. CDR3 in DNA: TGTGCCAGCAGTTTCCCACCCTTTAGCGGGCGAAGTAATGAAAAACTGTTTTTT. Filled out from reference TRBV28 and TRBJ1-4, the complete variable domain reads DVKVTQSSRYLVKRTGEKVFLECVQDMDHENMFWYRQDPGLGLRLIYFSYDVKMKEKGDIPEGYSVSREKKERFSLILESASTNQTSMYLCASSFPPFSGRSNEKLFFGSGTQLSVL.

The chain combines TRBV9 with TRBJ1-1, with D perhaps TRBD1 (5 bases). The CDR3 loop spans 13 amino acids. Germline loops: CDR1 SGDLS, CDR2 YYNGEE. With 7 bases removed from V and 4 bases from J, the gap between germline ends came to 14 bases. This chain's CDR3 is CASGAGQGTEAFF. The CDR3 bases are TGTGCCAGCGGGGCCGGTCAGGGCACTGAAGCTTTCTTT.

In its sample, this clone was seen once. DNA for the CDR3: TGTGCCAGCAGTGAAGCGCGAACTCTCAATGAGCAGTTCTTC. Translation gives CASSEARTLNEQFF. This chain uses TRBV2 with TRBJ2-1; D remains ambiguous. The ends were cut back, 0 bases at V and 6 bases at J, with 9 bases in the middle. Germline V CDR1 and CDR2: SNHLY, FYNNEI. The CDR3 extends over 14 amino acids.